This is a list of T cell receptor beta chains from one sample in a study of blood T cell repertoires in COVID-19. Here immunoSEQ multiplex PCR was the method, and the copy in TCRdb shows in-frame clones only, minus some. Of approximately 140,000 clones in the sample, almost 90% were seen once. Sequencing was carried out using peripheral blood. All receptors come from a human donor in a cohort sampled during active COVID-19. The CDR3 runs from the conserved cysteine through the conserved F or W. The D gene is left open where the match is weak. Clone size is not always given. Where it is, it says once, few, many or a class for expanded clones.

.	TRBJ1-5	once	TRBV6-2/TRBV6-3	CASSYWGGVRDNQPQHF	TGTGCCAGCAGTTACTGGGGGGGTGTCAGGGACAATCAGCCCCAGCATTTT
TRBD1	TRBJ2-3	.	TRBV7-3	CASSLTGGPDTQYF	TGTGCCAGCAGCTTGACAGGGGGGCCAGATACGCAGTATTTT
.	TRBJ2-6	.	TRBV19	CASSIRQSGANVLTF	TGTGCCAGTAGCATCAGACAGTCTGGGGCCAACGTCCTGACTTTC
.	TRBJ2-7	.	TRBV28	CASSWAGWEQYF	TGTGCCAGCAGTTGGGCAGGGTGGGAGCAGTACTTC
.	TRBJ2-1	.	TRBV6-1	CASSDFGRGNNEQFF	TGTGCCAGCAGTGATTTTGGGAGAGGGAACAATGAGCAGTTCTTC
TRBD2	TRBJ2-1	.	TRBV7-3	CASSLRRGTEQFF	TGTGCCAGCAGCTTACGGCGGGGGACTGAGCAGTTCTTC
TRBD2	TRBJ2-3	.	TRBV7-8	CASSLVEREGMWTDTQYF	TGTGCCAGCAGCTTAGTCGAGCGGGAGGGCATGTGGACAGATACGCAGTATTTT
TRBD1	TRBJ2-7	.	TRBV5-4	CASSLEQGVAYEQYF	TGTGCCAGCAGCTTAGAACAGGGGGTCGCCTACGAGCAGTACTTC
.	TRBJ1-6	.	TRBV3-1/TRBV3-2	CASSLLGEGSPLHF	TGTGCCAGCAGCCTCCTGGGAGAGGGTTCACCCCTCCACTTT
.	TRBJ2-1	medium-sized	TRBV7-9	CASSPNPSKAYNEQFF	TGTGCCAGCAGCCCCAATCCTAGTAAAGCCTACAATGAGCAGTTCTTC
.	TRBJ2-1	.	TRBV28	CASSLTAYYNEQFF	TGTGCCAGCAGTTTAACAGCTTACTACAATGAGCAGTTCTTC
.	TRBJ2-1	.	TRBV7-9	CASSLGLTAYNEQFF	TGTGCCAGCAGCTTAGGTCTGACAGCTTACAATGAGCAGTTCTTC
.	TRBJ2-2	.	TRBV3-1/TRBV3-2	CASSQEMMRINTGELFF	TGTGCCAGCAGCCAAGAAATGATGCGGATAAACACCGGGGAGCTGTTTTTT